The 32 T cell receptor beta chains listed next were all sequenced from one sample in a study of T cells in Graves' hyperthyroidism and ophthalmopathy (dated by TCRdb to about 2019). Libraries came from multiplex PCR. Sequenced using an Illumina HiSeq 2000. The TCR beta CDR3 regions were amplified from the RNA transcripts. A first-round RT-PCR of the TCR CDR3 used the HTBI primer set with the Qiagen OneStep RT-PCR kit. Clones were called with MiXCR by TCRdb after fastp trimmed the public reads at Q25, and only in-frame beta chains were retained. Rows with one shared CDR3 protein collapse into an entry with the most common genes and DNA. Within this sample are over 250,000 distinct CDR3 sequences, with roughly 22% of them counted one time only. Roughly 60% of the sample is taken by the ten largest. Material for sequencing was blood. These receptor sequences come from a man younger than 45 with Graves' ophthalmopathy.

This clonotype was found many times. V gene TRBV18 combines with J gene TRBJ1-4; D may be TRBD1 (5 bases). The V end was cut by 3 bases, the J end by 8 bases, with 13 bases between. Germline values: CDR1 KGHSH, CDR2 LQKENI. The CDR3 runs 14 residues. CDR3 in DNA: TGTGCCAGCTCACCCAGGGCAAGACGGGAAAAACTGTTTTTT. Its protein product is CASSPRARREKLFF.

Worth noting for this clonotype: A single base separates this from a much larger clone, so it may be a read error. The chain combines TRBV28 with TRBJ2-3; 8 bases align to TRBD1. Germline assignment: CDR1 MDHEN and CDR2 SYDVKM. The CDR3 sequence is 16 residues long. CDR3 coding DNA: TGTGCCAACAGTTCCCTAACACAGGGGGAAACAGATACGCAGTATTTT. This encodes CANSSLTQGETDTQYF.

This clonotype was found many times. The chain links TRBV5-1 to TRBJ1-1; no definite D call. Per germline, CDR1 SGHRS and CDR2 YFSETQ. V lost 6 bases and J 0 bases, leaving 3 bases between the germline ends. This CDR3 has 11 residues. This CDR3 is CASKVNTEAFF. The CDR3 nucleotides read TGCGCCAGCAAGGTGAACACTGAAGCTTTCTTT. The complete variable domain, with remaining parts taken from reference TRBV5-1 and TRBJ1-1, reads KAGVTQTPRYLIKTRGQQVTLSCSPISGHRSVSWYQQTPGQGLQFLFEYFSETQRNKGNFPGRFSGRQFSNSRSEMNVSTLELGDSALYLCASKVNTEAFFGQGTRLTVV.

The genes are TRBV6-6 and TRBJ1-1; weak D call: TRBD1 (6 bases). CDR1 and CDR2 from the germline V gene are MNHNY and SVGAGI (reference sequence). V dropped 2 bases and J dropped 9 bases, with 16 bases sitting between them. This CDR3 spans 14 amino acids. The CDR3 loop is CASSYQDRSYKAFF. DNA of the CDR3: TGTGCCAGCAGTTACCAGGACAGAAGTTATAAAGCTTTCTTT.

Concerning this clonotype itself: Its ends do not fully match the called genes, so a read error is possible. This chain links TRBV20-1 with TRBJ2-7; the D gene could be TRBD1 or TRBD2 (6 bases each). CDR3 length equals 16 residues. Germline V gives CDR1 DFQATT, CDR2 SNEGSKA (reference sequence). The DNA of the CDR3 is TGCAGTGCTAGAGCGGGGGCCGCCGCCTTCTCCTACGAGCGGTACTTC. Its translation: CSARAGAAAFSYERYF.

This clonotype was seen once. This CDR3 is missing its conserved last phenylalanine or tryptophan, likely due to a read error. The chain has TRBV5-1 and TRBJ1-1; D is possibly TRBD1 (6 bases). Trimming took 5 bases from V and 3 from J, leaving 11 bases between them. This CDR3 has 13 residues. CDR1 and CDR2 from the germline V gene are SGHRS and YFSETQ. The CDR3 loop reads CASRNQGYTEAFL. The CDR3 DNA is TGCGCCAGCAGGAACCAGGGGTACACTGAAGCTTTCCTT.

The chain carries TRBV6-1 and TRBJ2-1; weak D call: TRBD2 (5 bases). The CDR3 totals 16 residues. Germline V CDR1 and CDR2: MNHNS, SASEGT. V shed 7 bases and J shed 9 bases, with 25 bases lying between them. This chain's CDR3 is CASKARQNLKEVEQFF. The CDR3 DNA follows: TGTGCCAGCAAGGCGCGGCAGAACTTAAAGGAGGTTGAGCAGTTCTTC.

This chain connects TRBV7-9 to TRBJ2-3, with D perhaps TRBD1 (7 bases). V was cut by 1 base and J by 6 bases, with 20 bases left in between. The CDR3 spans 17 residues. Germline V gene lookup returns CDR1 SEHNR and CDR2 FQNEAQ (reference sequence). CDR3 protein: CASSLGWRGPASDTQYF. CDR3 in DNA: TGTGCCAGCAGCTTAGGTTGGAGGGGGCCAGCGTCCGATACGCAGTATTTT.

The chain carries TRBV6-1 and TRBJ1-2; TRBD1 aligns across 8 bases. CDR3 size: 15 residues. Germline V gene data show CDR1 as MNHNS and CDR2 as SASEGT. With 2 bases clipped from V and 8 bases from J, the junction kept 10 bases outside the gene matches. For the CDR3, the DNA is TGTGCCAGCAGTGAATCAGGACAGGGTAGACGAGGCTACACCTTC. This encodes CASSESGQGRRGYTF.

This clonotype was found many times. The chain joins TRBV5-1 to TRBJ2-1, with 10 bases identical to TRBD2. V shed 8 bases and J 8 bases; nucleotides not matched to a gene: 10. The CDR3 consists of 14 residues. CDR1 and CDR2 (germline): SGHRS, YFSETQ. The CDR3: CASTSGRALDEQFF. The CDR3 DNA is TGCGCCAGTACGAGCGGGAGGGCCTTGGATGAGCAGTTCTTC.

The gene calls are TRBV6-2 or TRBV6-3 and TRBJ1-6; D is undetermined. Germline V gives CDR1 MNHEY, CDR2 SVGEGT. V lost 4 bases, J lost 2 bases, and 3 bases lay in between. This CDR3 is 13 amino acids long. The CDR3 protein is CASSSAYNSPLHF. The CDR3 DNA follows: TGTGCCAGCAGTTCCGCCTATAATTCACCCCTCCACTTT.

The V and J genes are TRBV3-1 and TRBJ1-1; D may be TRBD1 (6 bases). Germline-derived CDR1 and CDR2 are LGHDT and YNNKEL (reference sequence). V was pared by 7 bases and J by 0 bases, with 12 bases between. The CDR3 is made up of 14 amino acids. The CDR3 coding sequence is TGTGCCAGCACCAGGGACACCCTGAACACTGAAGCTTTCTTT. Amino acid sequence: CASTRDTLNTEAFF.

This clonotype appeared many times. The chain combines TRBV7-9 with TRBJ2-1; 8 bases match TRBD2. With 7 bases clipped from V and 11 bases from J, the junction kept 13 bases outside the gene matches. This CDR3 contains 14 residues. Germline CDR1 and CDR2: SEHNR and FQNEAQ (reference sequence). The DNA of the CDR3 is TGTGCCAGCAACCTTGGGGCTAGCGGGCCTCAGCAGTTCTTC. Amino acid sequence: CASNLGASGPQQFF. Full variable domain (rest looked up from reference TRBV7-9 and TRBJ2-1): DTGVSQNPRHKITKRGQNVTFRCDPISEHNRLYWYRQTLGQGPEFLTYFQNEAQLEKSRLLSDRFSAERPKGSFSTLEIQRTEQGDSAMYLCASNLGASGPQQFFGPGTRLTVL.

Many counts were recorded for this clonotype. This chain joins TRBV20-1 and TRBJ1-5; unclear D gene. V lost 3 bases and J lost 4, with 7 bases in between. The CDR3 runs 12 residues. The germline V gene encodes CDR1 DFQATT and CDR2 SNEGSKA (reference sequence). CDR3 coding DNA: TGCAGTGCTAGGAGGCAGAATCAGCCCCAGCATTTT. This translates into CSARRQNQPQHF.

This clonotype was seen repeatedly, ten times or more. J is TRBJ2-1 and V is TRBV28; unclear D gene. The germline gives CDR1 MDHEN, CDR2 SYDVKM. V was cut by 3 bases and J by 4 bases, with 7 bases left in between. This CDR3 has 13 residues. The CDR3 nucleotides read TGTGCCAGCAGTTTTGATCGTTACAATGAGCAGTTCTTC. It encodes CASSFDRYNEQFF.

The CDR3 DNA follows: TGTGCCAGCAGTTTAGGACTAGGCTTCCACGAGCAGTACTTC. Its protein product is CASSLGLGFHEQYF. J is TRBJ2-7 and V is TRBV27, with 7 bases that match TRBD2. Germline V gene lookup returns CDR1 MNHEY and CDR2 SMNVEV (reference sequence). The CDR3 runs 14 residues. V dropped 2 bases and J dropped 5; count of bases not matched to a gene: 6.

The chain has TRBV3-1 and TRBJ2-3, with 10 bases aligning to TRBD2. This CDR3 region has 15 residues. Trimming at V came to 3 bases and at J to 3 bases, leaving 3 bases not matched to a gene. Per the germline V gene, CDR1 is LGHDT and CDR2 is YNNKEL (reference sequence). CDR3 DNA: TGTGCCAGCAGCCACAGAGCGGGAGGGACAGATACGCAGTATTTT. Its translation is CASSHRAGGTDTQYF.

The chain recombines TRBV6-1 with TRBJ1-1, with D tentatively TRBD1 (5 bases). Trimming cost V 3 bases and J 0 bases, with 8 bases left between them. Germline CDR1 MNHNS, CDR2 SASEGT. The CDR3 runs 14 residues. For the CDR3, the DNA is TGTGCCAGCAGTGATGAGGGGATGAACACTGAAGCTTTCTTT. Residues: CASSDEGMNTEAFF.

A few counts support this clonotype. J is TRBJ2-5 and V is TRBV29-1; maybe TRBD1 (6 bases). CDR1 is SQVTM and CDR2 is ANQGSEA in the germline V gene. V lost 4 bases and J lost 1, with 7 bases in between. There are 12 residues in the CDR3. The CDR3 DNA reads as TGCAGCGTTGGACAGGCCCAAGAGACCCAGTACTTC. Residues: CSVGQAQETQYF.

This clonotype has a handful of counts. V usage is TRBV5-1 and J usage is TRBJ2-1; TRBD2 matches 10 bases. The germline CDR1 and CDR2 sequences are SGHRS and YFSETQ. The CDR3 is made up of 17 amino acids. With 1 base clipped from V and 7 bases from J, the junction kept 11 bases outside the gene matches. The CDR3 DNA reads as TGCGCCAGCAGCTTGAAACAGCTAGCGGGAGTGGAGAATGAGCAGTTCTTC. Amino acids: CASSLKQLAGVENEQFF.

The table lists this clonotype with a few counts. The chain combines TRBV6-6 with TRBJ1-3; 8 nucleotides align to TRBD1. The germline V gene has CDR1 MNHNY and CDR2 SVGAGI (reference sequence). CDR3 length: 17 amino acids. V dropped 0 bases and J dropped 2; count of bases not matched to a gene: 6. CDR3 bases: TGTGCCAGCAGTTACTCGTGGGCGACAGGGGCTGGAAACACCATATATTTT. Its translation is CASSYSWATGAGNTIYF.

This chain joins TRBV12-3 or TRBV12-4 and TRBJ2-3; D not resolved. The CDR3 is 12 residues long. V lost 2 bases to trimming and J lost 6 bases, with 6 bases between them. CDR3 in amino acids: CASSLIGDTQYF. Written as DNA, the CDR3 is TGTGCCAGCAGTTTAATTGGGGATACGCAGTATTTT.

This clonotype was detected ten times or more. This chain links TRBV20-1 with TRBJ2-3; TRBD2 matches at 7 bases. V lost 5 bases and J lost 4; bases outside the gene matches: 12. Germline CDR1 DFQATT, CDR2 SNEGSKA (reference sequence). The CDR3 is 15 amino acids. CDR3 amino acids: CSAPGGSGAPDTQYF. The DNA for the CDR3 is TGCAGTGCTCCAGGAGGGAGCGGGGCTCCAGATACGCAGTATTTT.

This clonotype was seen many times. The gene calls are TRBV5-1 and TRBJ2-7; 14 bases line up with TRBD2. Germline V gives CDR1 SGHRS, CDR2 YFSETQ. V was pared by 3 bases and J by 3 bases, with 5 bases of the junction left unmatched. The CDR3 runs to 16 residues. The CDR3 sequence: CASSSGTSGSFYEQYF. The CDR3 DNA follows: TGCGCCAGCAGCTCGGGGACTAGCGGGAGTTTCTACGAGCAGTACTTC. The variable domain in full, with the rest retrieved from reference TRBV5-1 and TRBJ2-7, is KAGVTQTPRYLIKTRGQQVTLSCSPISGHRSVSWYQQTPGQGLQFLFEYFSETQRNKGNFPGRFSGRQFSNSRSEMNVSTLELGDSALYLCASSSGTSGSFYEQYFGPGTRLTVT.

The chain uses TRBV28 and TRBJ2-5; D assignment may be TRBD1 or TRBD2 (5 bases each). V shed 4 bases and J shed 14 bases, with 17 bases lying between them. Germline-derived CDR1 and CDR2 are MDHEN and SYDVKM. The CDR3 totals 12 residues. The CDR3 DNA reads as TGTGCCAGCAGTTCCCTTGGGACCCTTTACTACTTC. This translates into CASSSLGTLYYF.

The V call is TRBV5-1, the J call TRBJ2-1, with 7 bases that match TRBD1. Germline CDR1 and CDR2: SGHRS and YFSETQ. The CDR3 is 16 residues long. V lost 7 bases to trimming and J lost 3 bases; unmatched junction nucleotides: 13. CDR3 in amino acids: CASGLMGQTFYNEQFF. The CDR3 DNA reads as TGCGCCAGCGGGCTAATGGGACAGACATTCTACAATGAGCAGTTCTTC.

This clonotype has a count of ten or more. The chain combines TRBV28 with TRBJ2-7; D is unresolved. V was trimmed by 3 bases and J by 2 bases, leaving 11 bases between them. This CDR3 has 14 amino acids. CDR1 and CDR2 from the germline V gene are MDHEN and SYDVKM. In nucleotides, the CDR3 is TGTGCCAGCAGTTTCTCTTACGGGCCCTACGAGCAGTACTTC. It encodes CASSFSYGPYEQYF.

CDR3 coding DNA: TGTGCCTGGAGTGTAAACGGGAGCGGAAACACCATATATTTT. This encodes CAWSVNGSGNTIYF. The rearrangement uses TRBV30 and TRBJ1-3; D unresolved. V lost 0 bases and J lost 4, with 10 bases in between. The germline V gene has CDR1 GTSNPN and CDR2 SVGIG (reference sequence). CDR3 length: 14 amino acids.

J is TRBJ2-3 and V is TRBV4-1, with D hard to call. The CDR3 sequence is 13 residues long. Trimming took 0 bases from V and 4 from J, leaving 5 bases between them. Germline values: CDR1 MGHRA, CDR2 YSYEKL. Written as DNA, the CDR3 is TGCGCCAGCAGCCAAGATCCGGCAGATACGCAGTATTTT. Translation gives CASSQDPADTQYF.

The V and J genes are TRBV18 and TRBJ1-1; TRBD1 matches 9 bases. With V trimmed by 5 bases and J by 7 bases, 11 bases remained unmatched. Germline CDR1 is KGHSH and CDR2 is LQKENI. The CDR3 extends over 15 amino acids. Here the CDR3 reads CASSKLDRGEVEAFF. In nucleotides, the CDR3 is TGTGCCAGCTCAAAGTTAGACAGGGGGGAGGTTGAAGCTTTCTTT. The full variable domain, in which reference TRBV18 and TRBJ1-1 provide the parts outside the CDR3, is NAGVMQNPRHLVRRRGQEARLRCSPMKGHSHVYWYRQLPEEGLKFMVYLQKENIIDESGMPKERFSAEFPKEGPSILRIQQVVRGDSAAYFCASSKLDRGEVEAFFGQGTRLTVV.

The chain carries TRBV5-1 and TRBJ1-2, with 8 bases identical to TRBD1. Trimming at V came to 4 bases and at J to 3 bases, leaving 8 bases not matched to a gene. CDR3 size: 15 residues. CDR1 and CDR2 from the germline V gene are SGHRS and YFSETQ. The CDR3: CASSTSPGQDYGYTF. CDR3 DNA: TGCGCCAGCAGCACTAGCCCGGGACAGGACTATGGCTACACCTTC.

This clonotype was seen at least ten times. The CDR3 protein is CATSFPRQQFQYF. CDR3 bases: TGTGCCACCTCTTTTCCCCGCCAACAATTTCAGTACTTC. The chain recombines TRBV28 with TRBJ2-5; no definite D call. The germline V gene has CDR1 MDHEN and CDR2 SYDVKM. The CDR3 loop spans 13 amino acids. The V gene lost 10 bases and the J gene lost 11 bases, with 23 bases spanning the gap.